This T cell receptor (beta chain) was recovered during a study of cytomegalovirus exposure and HLA in healthy donors. Overall study findings and caveats: A later analysis found common viral pathogens apparently linked to several of the most significant clusters. Clonal expansion, a later analysis showed, was greater in HLA-associated TCR beta chains than in equally common others.

PCR primers comprised 60 Vbeta and 13 Jbeta primers. Sequencing was performed with immunoSEQ multiplex PCR; in TCRdb, only in-frame clones are kept and a portion is missing. The data show 150,000 to 200,000 clones, under 90% seen once. Concerning this clone: Antigen: not known.

The germline V and J ends were trimmed by 2 bases and 6 bases, with 11 bases remaining between them. Germline CDR1 LNHDA, CDR2 SQIVND (reference sequence). The CDR3 runs 13 residues. Sequences were obtained from PBMCs. The rearrangement uses TRBV19 and TRBJ2-7, with TRBD2 as a possible D gene (5 bases). This TCR was sampled from a man younger than 30 in good health and CMV-seronegative. The CDR3 DNA sequence: TGTGCCAGTAGTATACTGGCTGGGAGCGAGCAGTACTTC. Translation gives CASSILAGSEQYF.